This T cell receptor (beta chain) was captured by sequencing in a study of CD8+ T cells in alopecia areata listed by TCRdb under 2018. For context, the study as a whole: Skin from C3H/HeJ donors with spontaneous alopecia (about 6-12 months old) was grafted onto female C3H/HeJ recipients that were 7-10 weeks old. In humans, TCRbeta sequencing was performed on scalp tissue and on sorted CD4+ and CD8+ peripheral blood T cells from healthy controls and from patients with patchy or totalis/universalis alopecia areata. High-throughput TCRbeta sequencing was used to examine T cell clonal expansion in alopecia areata in both the C3H/HeJ mouse model and human patients. RNA came from the PAXgene miRNA kit for fixed scalp, the miRNeasy kit for PBMCs, and the RNeasy kit for mouse skin. immunoSEQ multiplex PCR using 35 Vbeta forward primers and 13 Jbeta reverse primers was used to amplify TCRbeta CDR3 regions. Clonality in the scalp was compared among normal scalp (n=4), patchy alopecia areata scalp (n=8), and alopecia totalis/universalis scalp (n=8). Paper-wide results and their limitations: Compared with normal scalp, lesional scalp had higher clonality and more expanded CD8+ clones, particularly in alopecia totalis/universalis, a pattern that suggests antigenic drive. Shared TCR sequences between patients were less evident than in mice, which may be partly attributable to HLA diversity in the patient population. Resident alphabeta T cells in normal human skin are also sequenced, complicating scalp TCR repertoire analysis, unlike mouse skin dominated by gammadelta T cells.

Libraries were made using the immunoSEQ multiplex PCR assay. RNA was extracted from all samples and reverse transcribed into cDNA as template for TCR sequencing. SuperScript III was used to make first-strand cDNA, primed with a 2:1 mix of oligo-dT and random hexamers. A synthetic immune receptor repertoire was used to measure amplification bias, and any remaining bias was corrected computationally. Sequencing of the libraries was done on Illumina HiSeq using 60 bp reads that spanned the CDR3 and were read from J toward V. The paper's data handling went like this. Raw reads were preprocessed to remove errors, and CDR3 was defined by IMGT conventions from the conserved cysteine to phenylalanine. To get clonality, Shannon entropy was normalized by log2 of the number of productive unique TCRs and the result was subtracted from 1. Whether scalp clones were CD4 or CD8 was inferred by matching scalp TCRbeta sequences against CD4 and CD8 repertoires sorted from blood. Imported from immuneACCESS, the table was reduced by TCRdb to in-frame sequences with V and J called. These copies leave out some clones; in studies compared against another copy, an unresolved V gene accounts for under half, and the cause of the remainder is not known. Clone size and V and J calls were adopted from that table, with D and trimming inferred from the DNA. The table records around 110,000 clones for this sample, and not one of them appears only once. Clones ranked in the top ten supply roughly 21% of the sample.

Of note for this clone: This clone's antigen is unknown. This is a murine receptor, so its gene nomenclature and germline sequences are mouse based. The read ends 4 residues early relative to the CDR3; the germline J gene fills the gap.

Measured from the cysteine to the phenylalanine, the CDR3 is 15 residues long. Sequencing covers 33 bases of the CDR3, shown here with the frame starting at base 1. A distance of 11 bases separates the germline ends of V and J, which lose 0 bases and 3 bases respectively. CDR1 FNHDT and CDR2 SITEND are derived from the germline V gene (reference sequence). In this chain, TRBV19 is recombined with TRBJ2-3; the best D guess is TRBD2, with 5 bases matching. The sequence was obtained from a C3H/HeJ mouse with alopecia areata. This mouse strain carries MHC haplotype H2-k. Sequenced input: lesional skin. CDR3 loop: CASSIDGVGAETLYF. The covered CDR3 bases are TGTGCCAGCAGTATAGATGGGGTAGGAGCAGAA. Full variable domain (CDR3 extended with the reference TRBV19 and TRBJ2-3 proteins): GGIITQTPKFLIGQEGQKLTLKCQQNFNHDTMYWYRQDSGKGLRLIYYSITENDLQKGDLSEGYDASREKKSSFSLTVTSAQKNEMAVFLCASSIDGVGAETLYFGSGTRLTVL.